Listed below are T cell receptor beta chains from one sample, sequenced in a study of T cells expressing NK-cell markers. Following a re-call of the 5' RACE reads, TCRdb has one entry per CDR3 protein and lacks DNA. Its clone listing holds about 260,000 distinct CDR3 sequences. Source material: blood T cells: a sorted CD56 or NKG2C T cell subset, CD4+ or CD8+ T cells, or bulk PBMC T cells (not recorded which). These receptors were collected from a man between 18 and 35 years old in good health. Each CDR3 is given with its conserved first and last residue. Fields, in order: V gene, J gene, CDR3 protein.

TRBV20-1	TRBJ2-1	CSAREVLAGNNEQFF
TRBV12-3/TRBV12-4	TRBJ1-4	CASSWSRGSVEEKLFF
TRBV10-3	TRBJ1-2	CAISESTLQGSGYGYTF
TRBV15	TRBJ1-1	CATSRDQWDTEAFF
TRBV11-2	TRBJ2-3	CASSFGGVDTQYF
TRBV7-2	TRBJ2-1	CASSRLPLSNEQFF
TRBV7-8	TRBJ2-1	CASSRVPGLAFNEQFF
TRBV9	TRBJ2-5	CASSTGTAGETQYF
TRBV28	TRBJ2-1	CASSPYSGSGFF
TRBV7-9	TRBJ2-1	CASRKRDISNEQFF
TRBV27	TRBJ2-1	CATRVVSYNEQFF
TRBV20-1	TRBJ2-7	CSAREVHASSYEQYF
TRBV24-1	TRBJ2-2	CATRSATGELFF
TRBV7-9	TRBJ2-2	CASSWFSGNTGELFF
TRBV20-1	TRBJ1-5	CSARTGEGRNQPQHF
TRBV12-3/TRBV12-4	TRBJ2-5	CASSKHGTSGSGETQYF
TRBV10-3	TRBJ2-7	CAISGARDAKEQYF
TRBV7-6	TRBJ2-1	CASSLGREGGEQFF
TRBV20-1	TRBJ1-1	CSARWPGVVNTEAFF
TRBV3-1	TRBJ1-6	CASSPSIQNSPLHF
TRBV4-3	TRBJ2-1	CASSQVVFGEQFF
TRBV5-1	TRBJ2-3	CASRTGTSGSADTQYF
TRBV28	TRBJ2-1	CASSSLVGGGGNEQFF
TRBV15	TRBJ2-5	CATSRPHRSLSNQETQYF
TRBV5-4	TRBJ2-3	CASTLNKNSVADTQYF
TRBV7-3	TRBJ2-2	CASSSHTNGELFF
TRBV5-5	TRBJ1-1	CASSLRQGGTTEAFF
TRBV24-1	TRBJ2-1	CAAEGGGRNEQFF
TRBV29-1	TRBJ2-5	CSVALGSLGTQYF
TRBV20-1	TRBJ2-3	CSAPRGVGGDTDTQYF
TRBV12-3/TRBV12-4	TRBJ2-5	CASKPALGLAGETQYF
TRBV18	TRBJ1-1	CASSPRSTGSQGTEAFF
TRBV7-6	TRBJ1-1	CASSSTGGSTEAFF
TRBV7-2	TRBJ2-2	CASSLGQITGELFF
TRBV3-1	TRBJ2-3	CASSQADTDTQYF
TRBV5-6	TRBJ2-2	CASSLADSGELFF
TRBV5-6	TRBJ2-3	CASSTGQGATDTQYF
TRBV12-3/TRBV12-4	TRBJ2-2	CASSSTGGAELFF
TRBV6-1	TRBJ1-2	CASRSGQGVGYTF
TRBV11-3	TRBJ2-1	CASSLGLAGAFEQFF
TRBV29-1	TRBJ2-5	CSVEGLAGGETQYF
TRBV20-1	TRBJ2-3	CSARDSSVSTDTQYF
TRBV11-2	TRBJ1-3	CASSRPVQGNTIYF
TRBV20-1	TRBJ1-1	CSATMGAGEAFF
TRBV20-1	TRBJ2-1	CSAREAWEQFF
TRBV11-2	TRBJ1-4	CASSLQGANEKLFF
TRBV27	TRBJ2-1	CASSLPIRPNEQFF
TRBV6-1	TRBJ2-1	CASSPVTSGGLGVQFF
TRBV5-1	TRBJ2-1	CASSLRPPEISSYNEQFF
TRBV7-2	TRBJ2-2	CASSPPFWAGELFF
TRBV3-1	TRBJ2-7	CASSPLGTGSGDYYEQYF
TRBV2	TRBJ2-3	CASSGDTLDTQYF
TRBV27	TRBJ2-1	CASSLVSGTEQFF
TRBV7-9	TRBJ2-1	CASSHALVYGEQFF
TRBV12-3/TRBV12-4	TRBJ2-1	CASRGTGTGSYNEQFF
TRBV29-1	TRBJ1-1	CSARTDFSGAFF
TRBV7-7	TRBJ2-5	CASSLKGIQETQYF
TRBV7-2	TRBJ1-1	CASSFRGLNTEAFF
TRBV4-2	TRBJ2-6	CASSLRLMTSGANVLTF